One sample yielded the 19 T cell receptor beta chains listed below, sequenced in a study of T-cell memory formation after mild COVID-19. TCRdb ran MiXCR on the 5' RACE reads and lists one entry per CDR3 protein. The sample yields about 210,000 distinct CDR3 sequences, under 30% seen once. The sample consisted of PBMCs or a T cell subset sorted from them (not recorded which). These receptors were collected from an adult woman who had mild COVID-19 (a few samples of this study predate the infection). Cell type and time point are not known.

This chain joins TRBV7-8 and TRBJ1-1; D gene ambiguous. Trimming pared 1 base from V and 3 bases from J, leaving 12 bases between. This CDR3 comprises 15 residues. CDR1 and CDR2 from the germline V gene are SGHVS and FQNEAQ. The CDR3 sequence is CASSLVSGFDTEAFF. CDR3 coding DNA: TGTGCCAGCAGCTTAGTTTCGGGTTTCGACACTGAAGCTTTCTTT.

This chain connects TRBV4-3 to TRBJ2-5; D gene unclear. Between the trimmed V and J ends, which lost 5 bases and 1 base, there was a span of 11 bases. CDR3 length: 14 amino acids. CDR1 LGHNA and CDR2 YSLEER come from the germline V gene. The CDR3 protein is CASSSQGGQETQYF. The CDR3 DNA reads as TGCGCCAGCAGCTCCCAAGGCGGCCAAGAGACCCAGTACTTC.

V gene TRBV2 combines with J gene TRBJ2-3; tentatively, D is TRBD2 (10 bases). With 7 bases removed from V and 2 bases from J, the gap between germline ends came to 40 bases. Germline CDR1 SNHLY, CDR2 FYNNEI. The CDR3 runs to 23 residues. DNA for the CDR3: TGTGCCAGCAATACGGACCCGACAGGGGGTAGGGAACTAGCGGGACCCCTCACAGATACGCAGTATTTT. It translates to CASNTDPTGGRELAGPLTDTQYF.

The chain employs TRBV20-1 and TRBJ1-3; weak D call: TRBD1 (5 bases). The V gene's germline CDR1 is DFQATT and CDR2 SNEGSKA (reference sequence). The CDR3 length is 13 residues. Trimming took off 5 bases at V and 2 bases at J, with 10 bases between the two ends. The CDR3 DNA is TGCAGTGCTCCCGACAGTGCTGGAAACACCATATATTTT. This translates into CSAPDSAGNTIYF.

This clonotype was seen only a few times. The chain joins TRBV4-1 to TRBJ2-4, with TRBD2 as a possible D gene (5 bases). Germline V CDR1 and CDR2: MGHRA, YSYEKL. The CDR3 extends over 16 amino acids. Trimming left V 3 bases short and J 1 base short, with 13 bases between. CDR3 sequence reads: CASSQGVDPAKNIQYF. The CDR3 DNA reads as TGCGCCAGCAGCCAGGGAGTCGATCCGGCCAAAAACATTCAGTACTTC.

V is TRBV6-1 and J is TRBJ2-7, with TRBD1 identical over 10 bases. With 6 bases clipped from V and 1 base from J, the junction kept 9 bases outside the gene matches. The CDR3 has 16 amino acids. CDR1 and CDR2 from the germline V gene are MNHNS and SASEGT. CDR3 sequence reads: CASRPPKGQGSYEQYF. The CDR3 DNA follows: TGTGCCAGCAGACCCCCTAAGGGACAGGGGTCCTACGAGCAGTACTTC.

The chain has TRBV6-6 and TRBJ1-1; TRBD1 matches at 7 bases. The germline gives CDR1 MNHNY, CDR2 SVGAGI (reference sequence). The CDR3 contains 16 residues. After removal of 7 bases from V and 4 bases from J, the junction contained 15 bases not matched to a gene. The CDR3 here is CASIARTGGSSTEAFF. The CDR3 DNA is TGTGCCAGCATCGCGAGGACAGGTGGGTCGAGCACTGAAGCTTTCTTT.

CDR3 coding DNA: TGCAGTGCTACGACAGGGAATGGCTACACCTTC. It yields the protein CSATTGNGYTF. This sequence joins TRBV20-1 and TRBJ1-2, with 7 positions matching TRBD1. The germline V gene encodes CDR1 DFQATT and CDR2 SNEGSKA (reference sequence). The CDR3 has 11 residues. Germline trimming cut 4 bases from V and 6 bases from J; bases unmatched to any gene: 2.

The rearrangement uses TRBV5-6 and TRBJ2-3; D may be TRBD2 (6 bases). CDR3 size: 15 residues. In germline, CDR1 is SGHDT, CDR2 YYEEEE. Trimming took off 1 base at V and 3 bases at J, with 12 bases between the two ends. DNA of the CDR3: TGTGCCAGCAGCTTGTTAGCGGAGGGGACAGATACGCAGTATTTT. Protein product: CASSLLAEGTDTQYF.

Only a few counts were recorded for this clonotype. This sequence joins TRBV27 and TRBJ2-1; a possible D gene is TRBD1 (5 bases). Germline V gene data show CDR1 as MNHEY and CDR2 as SMNVEV (reference sequence). This CDR3 is built from 16 residues. V was cut by 6 bases and J by 1 base, with 16 bases left in between. In DNA, the CDR3 is TGTGCCAGCAGCGAACAAGGGGCCTTATCCTACAATGAGCAGTTCTTC. Protein sequence: CASSEQGALSYNEQFF.

The chain links TRBV5-5 to TRBJ1-3; 8 bases are a match to TRBD1. This CDR3 is built from 16 residues. V was clipped by 3 bases and J by 0 bases; unmatched bases: 5. The germline V gene encodes CDR1 SGHKS and CDR2 YYEKEE (reference sequence). The CDR3 region has the DNA TGTGCCAGCAGCTCCTGGACAGGGCACTCTGGAAACACCATATATTTT. Amino acid sequence: CASSSWTGHSGNTIYF.

This clonotype has a handful of counts. The rearrangement joins TRBV14 to TRBJ1-2, with 8 bases matching TRBD1. Germline V gene lookup returns CDR1 SGHDN and CDR2 FVKESK. This CDR3 has 16 residues. V shed 4 bases, J shed 5 bases, and the junction held 12 bases outside the gene matches. DNA of the CDR3: TGTGCCAGCAGCCCGAGGACAGGGCCGTTCCCGTATGGCTACACCTTC. Translated: CASSPRTGPFPYGYTF.

The chain uses TRBV4-1 and TRBJ1-6, with D perhaps matching TRBD1 (5 bases). V dropped 3 bases and J dropped 7 bases, with 16 bases sitting between them. Per the germline V gene, CDR1 is MGHRA and CDR2 is YSYEKL. This CDR3 region has 16 residues. In DNA, the CDR3 is TGCGCCAGCAGCCATCCTATGGGGCAGGGAAATTCACCCCTCCACTTT. It specifies CASSHPMGQGNSPLHF.

This clonotype was found a few times. The V call is TRBV30, the J call TRBJ1-2; D gene ambiguous. CDR3 length: 15 amino acids. Trimming shortened V by 2 bases and J by 4 bases, and 17 bases separated the two germline ends. Germline V gene lookup returns CDR1 GTSNPN and CDR2 SVGIG (reference sequence). The CDR3 loop reads CAWSISVGYGYGYTF. The CDR3 DNA sequence: TGTGCCTGGAGTATCTCCGTGGGGTACGGCTATGGCTACACCTTC.

The V call is TRBV5-5, the J call TRBJ2-3; D uncertain. Per germline, CDR1 SGHKS and CDR2 YYEKEE (reference sequence). CDR3 length equals 14 residues. The V end was cut by 2 bases, the J end by 4 bases, with 11 bases between. In nucleotides, the CDR3 is TGTGCCAGCAGCTTCTGGGCTTCACCAGATACGCAGTATTTT. It yields the protein CASSFWASPDTQYF.

V and J are TRBV27 and TRBJ2-7; D call uncertain. Germline values: CDR1 MNHEY, CDR2 SMNVEV (reference sequence). CDR3 length: 13 residues. Deletions cut 3 bases from V and 3 bases from J, with 9 bases between. The CDR3 DNA is TGTGCCAGCAGTTTGAACAGCGACTACGAGCAGTACTTC. It yields the protein CASSLNSDYEQYF.

The sample holds one count of this clonotype. The genes are TRBV29-1 and TRBJ2-1; 11 bases align to TRBD2. Trimming removed 0 bases from V and 4 bases from J; junction bases left unmatched: 8. Germline loops: CDR1 SQVTM, CDR2 ANQGSEA. This CDR3 is 17 amino acids long. CDR3 loop: CSVEELASGRKYNEQFF. The CDR3 bases are TGCAGCGTTGAAGAATTGGCTAGCGGGAGGAAGTACAATGAGCAGTTCTTC.

The chain joins TRBV5-1 to TRBJ1-4; D ambiguous. Germline V CDR1 and CDR2: SGHRS, YFSETQ. V was pared by 4 bases and J by 5 bases, with 6 bases between. The CDR3 has 12 amino acids. The CDR3 DNA sequence: TGCGCCAGCAGCGGGGAAAATGAAAAACTGTTTTTT. The encoded protein is CASSGENEKLFF. Full variable domain (missing parts from reference TRBV5-1 and TRBJ1-4): KAGVTQTPRYLIKTRGQQVTLSCSPISGHRSVSWYQQTPGQGLQFLFEYFSETQRNKGNFPGRFSGRQFSNSRSEMNVSTLELGDSALYLCASSGENEKLFFGSGTQLSVL.

This chain uses TRBV19 with TRBJ1-2; perhaps TRBD1 as D (5 bases). The V end was cut by 9 bases, the J end by 8 bases, with 16 bases between. This CDR3 region has 12 residues. Germline lookup yields CDR1 LNHDA and CDR2 SQIVND (reference sequence). CDR3 coding DNA: TGTGCCAGCACATTGGGGGGAAACGGCTACACCTTC. Translation: CASTLGGNGYTF. Full variable domain (remainder filled in from reference TRBV19 and TRBJ1-2): DGGITQSPKYLFRKEGQNVTLSCEQNLNHDAMYWYRQDPGQGLRLIYYSQIVNDFQKGDIAEGYSVSREKKESFPLTVTSAQKNPTAFYLCASTLGGNGYTFGSGTRLTVV.